This T cell receptor beta chain was sequenced during a study of blood T cell repertoires in COVID-19. Study at large: Material from acute and convalescent COVID-19 was sourced from the United States, Italy and Spain. The cDNA or gDNA used as material had been derived from T cells, B-cell-depleted T cells, or PBMCs.

Residents of about two dozen US areas, aged about 18 to 95 years, made up the participants. In the source study's methods: The assay estimated nucleated cells by amplifying reference gene primers. Produced via immunoSEQ multiplex PCR; TCRdb's table is partial and in-frame only. The V and J calls and clone size come from that table; D and trimming were worked out from the DNA. The sample carries about 250,000 clones, roughly nine tenths recorded once. There are 16 residues in the CDR3. The germline gives CDR1 SGHNT, CDR2 YYREEE (reference sequence). Germline trimming cut 4 bases from V and 6 bases from J; bases unmatched to any gene: 12. This clone was detected only once.

This receptor was obtained from a woman aged 25-40 years with acute COVID-19. V usage is TRBV5-4 and J usage is TRBJ2-2, with 7 bases matching TRBD1. Sequencing was done on a sample of PBMCs or T cells enriched from blood (not recorded which). CDR3 amino acids: CASSIDAGTAAGELFF. DNA for the CDR3: TGTGCCAGCAGCATAGACGCCGGGACAGCAGCCGGGGAGCTGTTTTTT.